This T cell receptor (beta chain) appears in the sequencing data of a study of CXCR3-negative and CXCR3-positive naive CD8 T cells. General study points: CXCR3-negative naive cells had less hydrophobic TRB CDR3s than did CXCR3-positive naive cells.

The CDR3 has 13 amino acids. Germline V gives CDR1 SQVTM, CDR2 ANQGSEA. Naive CD8+ T cells had a CD45RO-CCR7+CD27+CD95- phenotype. The libraries of TRB cDNA were constructed through 5' RACE using UMI labels. TCRdb reprocessed the 5' RACE reads, with one entry per CDR3 protein and no DNA. The sample spans roughly 130,000 distinct CDR3 sequences; the ten largest clones claim around 0.54%. As regards this clonotype: Its target is unknown.

The clonotype originates from a human donor in good health. Some clones in this sample may be carry-over from other donors' samples. This sequence joins TRBV29-1 and TRBJ2-7; TCRdb's D gene call, TRBD1, goes unchecked for lack of DNA. Sequenced: naive CXCR3+ CD8+ T cells from blood. Subset described: CD45RO-CCR7+CD27+CD95- naive CD8+ T cells expressing CXCR3 (TNR3+). The chain's CDR3 is CSVKTGYSYEQYF.